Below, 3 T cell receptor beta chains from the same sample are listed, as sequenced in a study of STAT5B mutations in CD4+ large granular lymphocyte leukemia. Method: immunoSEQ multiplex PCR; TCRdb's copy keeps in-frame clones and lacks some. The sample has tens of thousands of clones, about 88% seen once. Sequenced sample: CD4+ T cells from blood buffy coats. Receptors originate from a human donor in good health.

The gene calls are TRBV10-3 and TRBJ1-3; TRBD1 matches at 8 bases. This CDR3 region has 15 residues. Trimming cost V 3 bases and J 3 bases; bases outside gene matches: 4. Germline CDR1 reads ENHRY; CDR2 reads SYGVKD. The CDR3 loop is CAISEGQGFGNTIYF. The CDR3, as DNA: TGTGCCATCAGTGAAGGACAGGGTTTTGGAAACACCATATATTTT.

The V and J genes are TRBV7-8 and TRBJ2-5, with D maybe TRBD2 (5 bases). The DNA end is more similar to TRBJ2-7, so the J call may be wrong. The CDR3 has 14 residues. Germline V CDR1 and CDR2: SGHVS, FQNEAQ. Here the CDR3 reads CASSPMEALYEQYF. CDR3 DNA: TGTGCCAGCAGCCCGATGGAGGCCCTTTACGAGCAGTACTTC.

The CDR3 DNA is TGTGCCAGCAGTGTCACAGGGGGCTACACCTTC. Amino acid sequence: CASSVTGGYTF. The gene calls are TRBV28 and TRBJ1-2; TRBD1 is a possible D gene (6 bases). CDR3 length: 11 residues. Per the germline V gene, CDR1 is MDHEN and CDR2 is SYDVKM. The ends were cut back, 5 bases at V and 8 bases at J, with 9 bases in the middle.